Given below is one T cell receptor beta chain in context. These data belong to a study of blood T cell repertoires in COVID-19. About the research overall: Nucleic acid was either cDNA or gDNA, and it came from T cells, B-cell-depleted T cells, or PBMCs.

Original data processing: It was from reference gene primer amplification that nucleated cell counts were estimated. This table comes from immunoSEQ multiplex PCR, and its TCRdb copy is limited to in-frame clones, with some not included. That table supplies the V and J calls and clone size; D and trimming were determined from the DNA. The sample records about 140,000 clones, over 75% being singletons. This CDR3 has 17 amino acids. The germline V and J ends were trimmed by 7 bases and 9 bases, with 25 bases remaining between them. The germline V gene has CDR1 MNHEY and CDR2 SMNVEV (reference sequence).

The chain carries TRBV27 and TRBJ2-6; D is uncertain. This TCR came from a man aged 65-85 years with acute or convalescent COVID-19. The sample was peripheral blood. The CDR3: CASTKSQLRAPLNVLTF. The CDR3 bases are TGTGCCAGCACCAAGAGCCAACTTCGAGCCCCACTCAACGTCCTGACTTTC.